Reported below is one TCR beta chain. Its target is unknown. Total RNA, at least 5 micrograms per sample, was extracted from PBMCs. V shed 7 bases, J shed 8 bases, and the junction held 8 bases outside the gene matches. CDR3 length: 12 amino acids. Germline lookup yields CDR1 DFQATT and CDR2 SNEGSKA (reference sequence). This sample is part of a study of blood T cells in healthy people across ages. Study results and limitations: PBMCs were not sorted, which prevented a conclusive comparison of naive versus antigen-experienced cells.

It was with a sample-barcoded 5' primer and a J-beta primer mix that a second PCR of roughly 7 to 12 cycles was run. MiXCR, run by TCRdb on the 5' RACE reads, gives a single entry per CDR3 protein. The sample contains roughly 900,000 distinct CDR3 sequences, more than 25% of which appear only once. The chain joins TRBV20-1 to TRBJ1-5, with 7 nucleotides matching TRBD1. The TCR comes from a woman older than 75 in good health. The sequencing sample was made of blood. This CDR3 is CSVQQGKEPQHF. Written as DNA, the CDR3 is TGCAGTGTCCAACAGGGGAAGGAGCCCCAGCATTTT.